This T cell receptor (beta chain) appears in the sequencing data of a study of metastatic and nonmetastatic thyroid tumors. Whole-study context: For malignant and benign thyroid patients, tumor or nodule tissue and blood were the sources whose repertoires were compared.

No patient received treatment before thyroid surgery. Germline loops: CDR1 MNHEY, CDR2 SVGEGT. The CDR3 is made up of 15 amino acids. After removal of 6 bases from V and 4 bases from J, the junction contained 9 bases not matched to a gene. This clone is categorized as medium-sized (0.01 to 0.1%). What it recognizes is unknown. Study-level results: Compared with benign nodules, malignant thyroid tumors were reported to have significantly higher TCR beta diversity in both blood and tumor.

Through MiXCR, TCRdb re-clonotyped the PCR reads. The profile shows roughly 15,000 clones, about 24% of them singletons. The source of this sequence is a female donor with papillary thyroid cancer or a benign thyroid nodule (not recorded which). Some clones in this sample may be carry-over from other donors' samples. The chain joins TRBV6-2 or TRBV6-3 to TRBJ1-5; 7 bases are a match to TRBD1. Specimen: adjacent normal tissue. CDR3 bases: TGTGCCAGCAGACCAAGGGACAGCAGAAATCAGCCCCAGCATTTT. Translating gives CASRPRDSRNQPQHF.